The 21 T cell receptor beta chains below all came from one sample that was sequenced in a study of cytomegalovirus exposure and HLA in healthy donors. PCR primers comprised 60 Vbeta and 13 Jbeta primers. Method: immunoSEQ multiplex PCR; TCRdb's copy keeps in-frame clones and lacks some. The sample lists some 110,000 clones; about 70% were seen once. Sequencing was done on a sample of PBMCs. These receptors came from a woman aged 30 to 39 in good health and CMV-seronegative.

V and J are TRBV6-1 and TRBJ2-7, with D perhaps matching TRBD2 (5 bases). The CDR3 is 13 residues long. Per the germline V gene, CDR1 is MNHNS and CDR2 is SASEGT. V dropped 4 bases and J dropped 3 bases, with 10 bases sitting between them. In DNA form, the CDR3 reads TGTGCCAGCAGTGGGACTGAGGTCTACGAGCAGTACTTC. Protein: CASSGTEVYEQYF.

V and J are TRBV19 and TRBJ1-2; TRBD1 agrees at 9 bases. Germline CDR1 and CDR2: LNHDA and SQIVND (reference sequence). V gave up 6 bases and J gave up 3 bases; unmatched junction bases: 5. The CDR3 sequence is 14 residues long. This CDR3 is CASRSGTGYYGYTF. The CDR3 DNA follows: TGTGCCAGTAGGTCGGGGACAGGGTACTATGGCTACACCTTC.

The chain recombines TRBV4-3 with TRBJ1-1, with TRBD1 as a possible D gene (6 bases). The CDR3 runs 15 residues. Germline V gene lookup returns CDR1 LGHNA and CDR2 YSLEER. The germline V and J ends were trimmed by 0 bases and 5 bases, with 13 bases remaining between them. CDR3 region: CASSQDWGPGTEAFF. CDR3 DNA: TGCGCCAGCAGCCAAGATTGGGGGCCGGGTACTGAAGCTTTCTTT.

This rearrangement joins TRBV6-5 to TRBJ2-2; TRBD2 might be the D (5 bases). The V gene's germline CDR1 is MNHEY and CDR2 SVGAGI. This CDR3 comprises 15 residues. Trimming shortened V by 7 bases and J by 5 bases, and 17 bases separated the two germline ends. This CDR3 is CASIRGGVGTGELFF. In DNA, the CDR3 is TGTGCCAGCATCCGAGGAGGTGTTGGGACCGGGGAGCTGTTTTTT.

The chain carries TRBV7-9 and TRBJ1-2, with D possibly matching TRBD1 (5 bases). V dropped 3 bases and J dropped 2 bases, with 7 bases sitting between them. CDR3 size: 13 residues. In germline, CDR1 is SEHNR, CDR2 FQNEAQ (reference sequence). CDR3 sequence: CASSFSGNYGYTF. In nucleotides, the CDR3 is TGTGCCAGCAGCTTCTCAGGGAACTATGGCTACACCTTC.

The genes are TRBV2 and TRBJ2-1; D remains ambiguous. Germline lookup yields CDR1 SNHLY and CDR2 FYNNEI. This CDR3 region has 13 residues. V was clipped by 6 bases and J by 4 bases, with 10 bases between them. The CDR3, as DNA: TGTGCCAGCAGCGCAATTCAGTACAATGAGCAGTTCTTC. Translated, it gives CASSAIQYNEQFF.

This sequence joins TRBV19 and TRBJ1-1; D might be TRBD1 (5 bases). This CDR3 is 13 amino acids long. Looked up from germline, CDR1 is LNHDA and CDR2 is SQIVND (reference sequence). The ends were cut back, 7 bases at V and 3 bases at J, with 12 bases in the middle. The CDR3 sequence: CASTGFRDTEAFF. CDR3 nucleotides: TGTGCCAGTACAGGGTTTAGGGACACTGAAGCTTTCTTT. The variable domain in full, completed from reference TRBV19 and TRBJ1-1, reads DGGITQSPKYLFRKEGQNVTLSCEQNLNHDAMYWYRQDPGQGLRLIYYSQIVNDFQKGDIAEGYSVSREKKESFPLTVTSAQKNPTAFYLCASTGFRDTEAFFGQGTRLTVV.

The chain recombines TRBV5-1 with TRBJ2-3, with unresolved D. The CDR3 has 16 amino acids. Germline loops: CDR1 SGHRS, CDR2 YFSETQ. V lost 1 base and J 2 bases, leaving 14 bases between the germline ends. The CDR3 loop reads CASSLNPEHNTDTQYF. The CDR3 nucleotides read TGCGCCAGCAGCTTGAACCCCGAACATAACACAGATACGCAGTATTTT.

This clone has more than one count but fewer than ten. The chain combines TRBV19 with TRBJ2-6; D unresolved. Germline CDR1 and CDR2: LNHDA and SQIVND (reference sequence). The CDR3 totals 15 residues. V lost 8 bases and J lost 0, with 11 bases in between. CDR3 nucleotides: TGTGCCAGTGTGGAAAGCGCCTCTGGGGCCAACGTCCTGACTTTC. It is translated as CASVESASGANVLTF.

The chain couples TRBV20-1 to TRBJ2-7, with D tentatively TRBD1 (6 bases). The CDR3 length is 11 residues. In germline, CDR1 is DFQATT, CDR2 SNEGSKA (reference sequence). Trimming cost V 4 bases and J 12 bases, with 16 bases left between them. The CDR3 region is CSAITRQVTYF. Here the CDR3 DNA reads TGCAGTGCTATAACAAGACAGGTTACGTACTTC.

This clone came up a few times. This sample includes further DNA sequences coding for the same CDR3. The chain employs TRBV4-1 and TRBJ1-5; a possible D gene is TRBD1 (6 bases). From germline, CDR1 is MGHRA and CDR2 YSYEKL. V was trimmed by 0 bases and J by 5 bases, leaving 11 bases between them. The CDR3 runs to 15 residues. Written as DNA, the CDR3 is TGCGCCAGCAGCCAAGAAGGGGGGGGATATCAGCCCCAGCATTTT. Encoded protein: CASSQEGGGYQPQHF.

The V gene is TRBV10-2, the J gene TRBJ1-3, with 8 bases that match TRBD1. The CDR3 covers 14 residues. The germline V gene has CDR1 WSHSY and CDR2 SAAADI. Trimming cost V 8 bases and J 2 bases; bases outside gene matches: 5. DNA of the CDR3: TGCGCCAGCGTGGACAGGGTCACTGGAAACACCATATATTTT. It translates to CASVDRVTGNTIYF.

The CDR3 DNA is TGTGCCAGCTCCCGGGACAGCCCGAACACTGAAGCTTTCTTT. This encodes CASSRDSPNTEAFF. The chain is built from TRBV18 and TRBJ1-1; 7 nucleotides line up with TRBD1. Germline lookup yields CDR1 KGHSH and CDR2 LQKENI. Trimming took 6 bases from V and 1 from J; bases not matched to a gene: 5. There are 14 residues in the CDR3.

This clone was detected only a few times. V is TRBV6-5 and J is TRBJ2-7; 9 bases match TRBD1. V shed 2 bases, J shed 7 bases, and the junction held 12 bases outside the gene matches. Germline CDR1 MNHEY, CDR2 SVGAGI. The CDR3 is made up of 16 amino acids. Written as DNA, the CDR3 is TGTGCCAGCAGTTACATGCCGGGACAGGGACTGGGGGAGCAGTACTTC. Its protein is CASSYMPGQGLGEQYF.

The chain uses TRBV4-2 and TRBJ1-3; D might be TRBD1 (6 bases). The CDR3 extends over 16 amino acids. The V gene lost 4 bases and the J gene lost 0 bases, with 13 bases spanning the gap. Germline V CDR1 and CDR2: LGHNA, YNFKEQ. The CDR3 sequence: CASSPSGGRSGNTIYF. CDR3 DNA sequence: TGTGCCAGCAGCCCGTCCGGGGGGCGCTCTGGAAACACCATATATTTT.

CDR3 loop: CASSRPGTGNTEAFF. CDR3 coding DNA: TGTGCCAGCTCACGCCCCGGAACGGGGAACACTGAAGCTTTCTTT. This chain uses TRBV18 with TRBJ1-1; D ambiguous. The V gene's germline CDR1 is KGHSH and CDR2 LQKENI. CDR3 length equals 15 residues. Trimming took off 4 bases at V and 1 base at J, with 13 bases between the two ends.

This clone was seen a handful of times. V is TRBV25-1 and J is TRBJ1-1, with TRBD1 matching over 9 bases. The CDR3 length is 15 residues. Trimming at V came to 3 bases and at J to 1 base, leaving 3 bases not matched to a gene. Looked up from germline, CDR1 is MGHDK and CDR2 is SYGVNS. CDR3 residues: CASSDWGQGNTEAFF. The CDR3 DNA reads TGTGCCAGCAGTGATTGGGGACAGGGGAACACTGAAGCTTTCTTT.

The gene calls are TRBV7-8 and TRBJ1-2, with 7 bases that match TRBD1. The CDR3 spans 17 residues. Germline V gene sequence: CDR1 SGHVS, CDR2 FQNEAQ. V lost 5 bases, J lost 7 bases, and 19 bases stayed unmatched. CDR3 loop: CASSPSAGVDRVGGYTF. The CDR3 DNA reads TGTGCCAGCAGCCCAAGTGCAGGGGTTGACAGGGTTGGTGGCTACACCTTC.

The V and J genes are TRBV5-1 and TRBJ1-2; 8 nucleotides agree with TRBD1. The V gene's germline CDR1 is SGHRS and CDR2 YFSETQ. The CDR3 extends over 13 amino acids. The trim removed 7 bases at V and 8 bases at J, leaving 10 bases unmatched. In DNA form, the CDR3 reads TGCGCCAGCGGAGGACAGGGCCTGAGCGGCTACACCTTC. It translates to CASGGQGLSGYTF.

The V call is TRBV6-5, the J call TRBJ1-5; weak D call: TRBD1 (6 bases). CDR1 is MNHEY and CDR2 is SVGAGI in the germline V gene. The CDR3 runs to 15 residues. The V gene lost 6 bases and the J gene lost 6 bases, with 18 bases spanning the gap. The CDR3 sequence: CASSLEAQGPQPQHF. In DNA, the CDR3 is TGTGCCAGCAGCTTAGAGGCCCAGGGGCCTCAGCCCCAGCATTTT.

V gene TRBV6-6 combines with J gene TRBJ1-3; D gene ambiguous. CDR3 length equals 12 residues. CDR1 and CDR2 from the germline V gene are MNHNY and SVGAGI (reference sequence). V lost 7 bases, J lost 0 bases, and 4 bases lay in between. The CDR3 loop is CASTVSGNTIYF. CDR3 DNA sequence: TGTGCCAGCACAGTCTCTGGAAACACCATATATTTT.